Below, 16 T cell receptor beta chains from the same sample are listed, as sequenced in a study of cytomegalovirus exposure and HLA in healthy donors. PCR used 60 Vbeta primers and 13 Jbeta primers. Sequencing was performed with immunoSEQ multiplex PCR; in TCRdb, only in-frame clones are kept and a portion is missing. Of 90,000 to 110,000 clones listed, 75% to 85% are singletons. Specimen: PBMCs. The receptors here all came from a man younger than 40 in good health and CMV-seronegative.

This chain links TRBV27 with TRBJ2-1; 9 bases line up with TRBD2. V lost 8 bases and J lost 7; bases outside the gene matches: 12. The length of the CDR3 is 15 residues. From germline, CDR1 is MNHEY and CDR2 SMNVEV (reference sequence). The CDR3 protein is CASAFLSSGMNEQFF. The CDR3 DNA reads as TGTGCCAGCGCCTTTTTGTCTAGCGGGATGAATGAGCAGTTCTTC.

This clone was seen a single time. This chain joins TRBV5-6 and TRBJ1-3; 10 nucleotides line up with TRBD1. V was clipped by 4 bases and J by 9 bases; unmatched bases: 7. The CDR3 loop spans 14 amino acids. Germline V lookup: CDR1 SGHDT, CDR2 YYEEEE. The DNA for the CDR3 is TGTGCCAGCAGCCAAATGGGACAGGGGATCACCATATATTTT. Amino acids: CASSQMGQGITIYF.

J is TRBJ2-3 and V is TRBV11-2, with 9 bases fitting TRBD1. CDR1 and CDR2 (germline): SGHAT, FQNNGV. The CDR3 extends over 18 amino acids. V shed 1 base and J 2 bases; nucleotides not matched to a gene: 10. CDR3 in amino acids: CASSLGFGTGLITDTQYF. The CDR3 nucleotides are TGTGCCAGCAGCTTAGGTTTCGGGACAGGGCTAATCACAGATACGCAGTATTTT.

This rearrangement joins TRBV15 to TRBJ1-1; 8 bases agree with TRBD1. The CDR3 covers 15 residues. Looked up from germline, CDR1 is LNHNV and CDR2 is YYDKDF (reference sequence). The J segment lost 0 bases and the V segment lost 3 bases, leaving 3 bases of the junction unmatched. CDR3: CATSSLTGVNTEAFF. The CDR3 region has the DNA TGTGCCACCAGCAGTTTGACAGGGGTGAACACTGAAGCTTTCTTT.

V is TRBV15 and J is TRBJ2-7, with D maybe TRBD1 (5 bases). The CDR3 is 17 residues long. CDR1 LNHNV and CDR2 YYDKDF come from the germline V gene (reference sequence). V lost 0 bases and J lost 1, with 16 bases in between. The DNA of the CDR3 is TGTGCCACCAGCAGAGAAACGCTACAGGCCCTTTCCTACGAGCAGTACTTC. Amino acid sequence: CATSRETLQALSYEQYF. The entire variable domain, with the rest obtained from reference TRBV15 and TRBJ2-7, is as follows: DAMVIQNPRYQVTQFGKPVTLSCSQTLNHNVMYWYQQKSSQAPKLLFHYYDKDFNNEADTPDNFQSRRPNTSFCFLDIRSPGLGDTAMYLCATSRETLQALSYEQYFGPGTRLTVT.

The CDR3 sequence: CASSEAWTSGGETQYF. CDR3 DNA sequence: TGTGCCAGCAGTGAAGCTTGGACTAGCGGGGGGGAGACCCAGTACTTC. The chain links TRBV2 to TRBJ2-5, with 14 bases that match TRBD2. CDR1 and CDR2 (germline): SNHLY, FYNNEI. This CDR3 is built from 16 residues. V shed 0 bases, J shed 5 bases, and the junction held 2 bases outside the gene matches.

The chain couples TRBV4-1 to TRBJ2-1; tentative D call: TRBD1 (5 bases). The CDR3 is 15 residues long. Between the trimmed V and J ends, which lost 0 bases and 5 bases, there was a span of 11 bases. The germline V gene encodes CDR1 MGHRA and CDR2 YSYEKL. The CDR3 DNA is TGCGCCAGCAGCCAAGATCTGGCAGGGAACAATGAGCAGTTCTTC. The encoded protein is CASSQDLAGNNEQFF.

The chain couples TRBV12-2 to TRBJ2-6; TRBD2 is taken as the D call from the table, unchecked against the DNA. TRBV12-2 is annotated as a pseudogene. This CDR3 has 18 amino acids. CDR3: CASRLADCLSEGANVLTF. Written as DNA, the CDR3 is TGTGCAAGTCGCTTAGCCGATTGTCTCTCCGAGGGGGCCAACGTCCTGACTTTC.

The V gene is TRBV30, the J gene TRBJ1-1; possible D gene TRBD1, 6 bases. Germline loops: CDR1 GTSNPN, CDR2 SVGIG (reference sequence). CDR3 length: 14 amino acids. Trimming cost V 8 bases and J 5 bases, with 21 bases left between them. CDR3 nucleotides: TGTGCCCTGGTGGGATGGGGGGGGCGAACTGAAGCTTTCTTT. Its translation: CALVGWGGRTEAFF.

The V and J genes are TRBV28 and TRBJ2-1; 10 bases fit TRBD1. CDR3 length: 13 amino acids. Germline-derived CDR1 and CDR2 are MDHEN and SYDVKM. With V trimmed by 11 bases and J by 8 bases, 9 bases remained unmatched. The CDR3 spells CAARDRGFYEQFF. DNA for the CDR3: TGTGCCGCCCGGGACAGGGGTTTTTATGAGCAGTTCTTC.

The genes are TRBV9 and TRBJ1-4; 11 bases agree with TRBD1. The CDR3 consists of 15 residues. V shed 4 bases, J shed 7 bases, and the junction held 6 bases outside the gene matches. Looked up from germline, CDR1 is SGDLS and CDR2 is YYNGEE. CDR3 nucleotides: TGTGCCAGCAGCCCGGGAGGGACAGGGGGTGAAAAACTGTTTTTT. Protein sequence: CASSPGGTGGEKLFF.

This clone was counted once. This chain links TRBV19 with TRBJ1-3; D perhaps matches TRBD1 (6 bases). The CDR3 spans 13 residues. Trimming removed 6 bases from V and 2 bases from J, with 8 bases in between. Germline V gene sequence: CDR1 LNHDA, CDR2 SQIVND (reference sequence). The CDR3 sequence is CASRTGAGNTIYF. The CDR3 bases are TGTGCCAGTAGGACAGGCGCTGGAAACACCATATATTTT.

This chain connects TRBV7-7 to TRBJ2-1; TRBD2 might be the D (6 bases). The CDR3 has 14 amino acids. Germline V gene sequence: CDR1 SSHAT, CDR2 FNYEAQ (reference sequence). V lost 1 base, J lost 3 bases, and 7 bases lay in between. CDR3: CASSLVGGYNEQFF. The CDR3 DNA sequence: TGTGCCAGCAGCTTAGTGGGGGGCTACAATGAGCAGTTCTTC.

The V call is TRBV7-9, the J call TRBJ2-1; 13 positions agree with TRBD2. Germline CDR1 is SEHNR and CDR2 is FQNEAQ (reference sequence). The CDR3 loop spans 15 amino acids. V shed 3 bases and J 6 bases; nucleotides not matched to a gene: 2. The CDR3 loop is CASSFGLAGVNEQFF. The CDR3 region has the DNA TGTGCCAGCAGCTTCGGACTAGCGGGAGTCAATGAGCAGTTCTTC.

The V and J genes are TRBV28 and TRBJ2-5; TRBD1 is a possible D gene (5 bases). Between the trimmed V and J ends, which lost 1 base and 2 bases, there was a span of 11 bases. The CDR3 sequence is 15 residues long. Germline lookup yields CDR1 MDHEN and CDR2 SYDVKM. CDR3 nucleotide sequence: TGTGCCAGCAGTTTATTGGGCAGGGATCAAGAGACCCAGTACTTC. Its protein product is CASSLLGRDQETQYF.

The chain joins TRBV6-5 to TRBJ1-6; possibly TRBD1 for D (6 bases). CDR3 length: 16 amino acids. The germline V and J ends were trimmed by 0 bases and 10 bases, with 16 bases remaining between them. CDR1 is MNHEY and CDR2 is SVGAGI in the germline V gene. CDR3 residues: CASSYSRFEGGSPLHF. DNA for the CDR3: TGTGCCAGCAGTTACTCCCGGTTTGAGGGGGGGTCACCCCTCCACTTT.